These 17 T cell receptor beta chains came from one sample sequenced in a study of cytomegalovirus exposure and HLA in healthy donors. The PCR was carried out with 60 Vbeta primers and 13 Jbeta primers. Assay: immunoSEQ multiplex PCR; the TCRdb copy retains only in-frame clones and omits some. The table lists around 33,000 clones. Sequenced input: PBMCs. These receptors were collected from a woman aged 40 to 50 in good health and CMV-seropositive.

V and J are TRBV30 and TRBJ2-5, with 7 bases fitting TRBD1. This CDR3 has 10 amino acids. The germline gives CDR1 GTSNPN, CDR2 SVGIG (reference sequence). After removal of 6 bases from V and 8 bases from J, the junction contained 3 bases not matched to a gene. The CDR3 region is CACQGETQYF. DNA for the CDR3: TGTGCCTGCCAGGGGGAAACCCAGTACTTC.

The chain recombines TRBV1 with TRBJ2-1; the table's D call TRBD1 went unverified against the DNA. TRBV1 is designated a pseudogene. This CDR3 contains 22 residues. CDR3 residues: CTSSQVSPSVATGDPSYNEQFF. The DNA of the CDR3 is TGCACCAGCAGCCAAGTTAGTCCCAGTGTTGCAACAGGGGATCCCTCCTACAATGAGCAGTTCTTC.

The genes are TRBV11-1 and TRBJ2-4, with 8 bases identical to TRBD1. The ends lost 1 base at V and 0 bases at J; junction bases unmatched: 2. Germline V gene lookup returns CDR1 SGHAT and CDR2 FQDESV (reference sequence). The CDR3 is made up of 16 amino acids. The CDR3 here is CASSLGDRIAKNIQYF. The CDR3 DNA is TGTGCCAGCAGCTTAGGGGACAGGATAGCCAAAAACATTCAGTACTTC.

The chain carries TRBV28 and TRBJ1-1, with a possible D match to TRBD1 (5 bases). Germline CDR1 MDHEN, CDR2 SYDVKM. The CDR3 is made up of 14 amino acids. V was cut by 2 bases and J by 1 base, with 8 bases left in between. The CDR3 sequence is CASSLVTENTEAFF. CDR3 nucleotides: TGTGCCAGCAGTTTAGTGACAGAGAACACTGAAGCTTTCTTT.

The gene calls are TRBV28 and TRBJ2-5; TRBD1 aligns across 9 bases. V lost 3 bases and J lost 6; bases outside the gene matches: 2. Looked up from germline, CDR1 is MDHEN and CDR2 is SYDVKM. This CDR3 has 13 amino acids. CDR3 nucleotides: TGTGCCAGCAGTTTGGGACAGGGAAAGACCCAGTACTTC. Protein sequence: CASSLGQGKTQYF.

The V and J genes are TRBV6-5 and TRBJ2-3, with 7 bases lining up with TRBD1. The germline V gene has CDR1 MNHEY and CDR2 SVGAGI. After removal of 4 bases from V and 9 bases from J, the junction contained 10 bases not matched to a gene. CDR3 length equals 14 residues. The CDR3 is CASSLNRGKRTQYF. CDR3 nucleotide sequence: TGTGCCAGCAGTTTGAACAGGGGAAAGAGAACGCAGTATTTT.

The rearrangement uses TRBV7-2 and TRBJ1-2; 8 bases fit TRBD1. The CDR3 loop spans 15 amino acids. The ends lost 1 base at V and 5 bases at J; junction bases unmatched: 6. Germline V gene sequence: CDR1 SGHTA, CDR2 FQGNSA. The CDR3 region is CASSLDQGAVYGYTF. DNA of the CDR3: TGTGCCAGCAGCTTAGACCAGGGGGCGGTTTATGGCTACACCTTC.

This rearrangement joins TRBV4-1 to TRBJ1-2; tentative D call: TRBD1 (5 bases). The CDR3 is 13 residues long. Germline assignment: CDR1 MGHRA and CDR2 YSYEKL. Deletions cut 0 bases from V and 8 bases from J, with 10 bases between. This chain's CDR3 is CASSQDRDGGYTF. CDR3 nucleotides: TGCGCCAGCAGCCAAGACAGGGATGGCGGCTACACCTTC.

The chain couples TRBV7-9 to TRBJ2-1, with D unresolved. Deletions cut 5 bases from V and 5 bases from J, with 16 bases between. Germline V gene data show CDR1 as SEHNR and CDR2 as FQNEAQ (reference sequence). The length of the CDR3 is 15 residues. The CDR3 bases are TGTGCCAGCAGCCCCGAGTGGGCCCTCAACAATGAGCAGTTCTTC. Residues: CASSPEWALNNEQFF.

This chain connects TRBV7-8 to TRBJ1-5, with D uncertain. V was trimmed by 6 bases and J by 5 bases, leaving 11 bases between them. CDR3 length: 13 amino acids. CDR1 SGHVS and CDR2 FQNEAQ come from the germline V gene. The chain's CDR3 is CASRTTADQPQHF. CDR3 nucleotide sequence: TGTGCCAGCAGGACGACGGCGGATCAGCCCCAGCATTTT.

The DNA for the CDR3 is TGCAGCGTTGGACAGGGGACGTACGAGCAGTACTTC. Protein product: CSVGQGTYEQYF. The chain uses TRBV29-1 and TRBJ2-7; 8 bases map to TRBD1. With 4 bases clipped from V and 4 bases from J, the junction kept 3 bases outside the gene matches. The CDR3 sequence is 12 residues long. Germline V gene lookup returns CDR1 SQVTM and CDR2 ANQGSEA.

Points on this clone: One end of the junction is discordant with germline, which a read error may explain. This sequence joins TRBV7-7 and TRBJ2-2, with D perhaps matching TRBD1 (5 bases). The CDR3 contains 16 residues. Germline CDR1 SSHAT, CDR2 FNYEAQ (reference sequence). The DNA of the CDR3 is TGTGCTAGCAGCTTATCCCCAGGGCTGAACACCGGGGAGCTGTTTTTT. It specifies CASSLSPGLNTGELFF.

The CDR3 DNA sequence: TGTGCCTGGACAGGTGCCTACGAGCAGTACTTC. Its translation: CAWTGAYEQYF. The chain is built from TRBV30 and TRBJ2-7; no clear D. This CDR3 has 11 residues. Germline V gives CDR1 GTSNPN, CDR2 SVGIG (reference sequence). With 4 bases removed from V and 2 bases from J, the gap between germline ends came to 6 bases.

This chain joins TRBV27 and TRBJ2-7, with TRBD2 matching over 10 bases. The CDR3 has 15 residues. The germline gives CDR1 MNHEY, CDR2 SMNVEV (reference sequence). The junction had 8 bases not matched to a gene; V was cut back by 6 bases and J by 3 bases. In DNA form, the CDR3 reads TGTGCCAGCAGCACACGGACTAGCGGACACTACGAGCAGTACTTC. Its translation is CASSTRTSGHYEQYF.

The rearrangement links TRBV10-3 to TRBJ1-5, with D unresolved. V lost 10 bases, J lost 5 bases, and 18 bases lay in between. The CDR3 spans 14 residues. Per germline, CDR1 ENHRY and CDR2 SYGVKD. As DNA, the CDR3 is TGTGCCACCCAGGAGCGGGGAACCTATCAGCCCCAGCATTTT. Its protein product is CATQERGTYQPQHF.

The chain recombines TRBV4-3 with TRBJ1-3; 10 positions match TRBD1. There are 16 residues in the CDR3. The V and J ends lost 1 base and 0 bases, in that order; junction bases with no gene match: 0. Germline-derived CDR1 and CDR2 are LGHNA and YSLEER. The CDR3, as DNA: TGCGCCAGCAGCCAAGGGACAGGGGGCTCTGGAAACACCATATATTTT. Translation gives CASSQGTGGSGNTIYF.

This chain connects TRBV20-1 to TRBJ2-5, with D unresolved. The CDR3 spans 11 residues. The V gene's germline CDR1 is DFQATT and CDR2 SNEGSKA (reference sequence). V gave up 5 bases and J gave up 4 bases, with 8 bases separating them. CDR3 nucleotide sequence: TGCAGTGCTGCAGATCTAGAGACCCAGTACTTC. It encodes CSAADLETQYF.